These T cell receptor beta chains were read from a single sample in a study of blood T cell repertoires in COVID-19. Repertoires were generated with immunoSEQ multiplex PCR, while TCRdb's copy carries only in-frame clones and drops some. The sample lists about 270,000 clones, about 89% occurring once. Specimen: peripheral blood. Receptors originate from a middle-aged man with active or convalescent COVID-19. CDR3s include the opening cysteine and the closing phenylalanine or tryptophan. Each record gives: V gene, clone size, J gene, D gene, CDR3 protein, CDR3 DNA. D genes are given only for firm matches. For some rows the clone size is stated as once, few or many, or as a class when expanded; others skip it.

TRBV4-1,-,TRBJ2-1,-,CASSHSGNSYNEQFF,TGCGCCAGCAGCCACAGCGGAAACTCCTACAATGAGCAGTTCTTC
TRBV11-3,-,TRBJ2-1,TRBD2,CASSVGTSGVPYNEQFF,TGTGCCAGCAGCGTCGGGACTAGCGGAGTACCCTACAATGAGCAGTTCTTC
TRBV5-5,-,TRBJ2-3,TRBD1,CASRRQGLTDTQYF,TGTGCCAGCAGGAGACAGGGTCTCACAGATACGCAGTATTTT
TRBV2,-,TRBJ2-3,-,CASALISRGTQYF,TGTGCCAGCGCGCTCATATCGCGGGGTACGCAGTATTTT
TRBV6-5,-,TRBJ1-5,TRBD1,CASSLDRGGNQPQHF,TGTGCCAGCAGCTTAGACAGGGGCGGCAATCAGCCCCAGCATTTT
TRBV6-5,-,TRBJ2-4,-,CASSRDWKNIQYF,TGTGCCAGCAGCAGGGATTGGAAAAACATTCAGTACTTC
TRBV19,-,TRBJ2-3,-,CASSWDTGTDTQYF,TGTGCCAGTAGTTGGGACACTGGCACAGATACGCAGTATTTT
TRBV19,once,TRBJ2-2,TRBD1,CASMDRGNTGELFF,TGTGCCAGTATGGACAGGGGAAACACCGGGGAGCTGTTTTTT
TRBV10-1,-,TRBJ2-2,TRBD2,CASSLAENTGELFF,TGCGCCAGCAGTCTAGCGGAGAACACCGGGGAGCTGTTTTTT
TRBV30,-,TRBJ1-2,TRBD1,CAWSVRQGGGYTF,TGTGCCTGGAGTGTACGACAGGGCGGCGGCTACACCTTC
TRBV5-1,-,TRBJ1-2,-,CASSTGGAWGYTF,TGCGCCAGCAGTACTGGGGGGGCCTGGGGCTACACCTTC
TRBV4-1,once,TRBJ2-3,-,CASSPGLYTDTQYF,TGCGCCAGCAGCCCGGGACTTTACACAGATACGCAGTATTTT
TRBV5-5,-,TRBJ2-5,TRBD2,CASSYAGVQETQYF,TGTGCCAGCAGTTATGCGGGAGTGCAAGAGACCCAGTACTTC
TRBV19,few,TRBJ1-2,-,CASSDVGAYGYTF,TGTGCCAGTAGTGATGTGGGGGCCTATGGCTACACCTTC
TRBV5-1,-,TRBJ1-2,-,CASSPRTAAYGYTF,TGCGCCAGCAGCCCAAGGACAGCGGCCTATGGCTACACCTTC
TRBV5-1,-,TRBJ1-6,TRBD1,CASSSQGAQSPLHF,TGCGCCAGCAGCTCCCAGGGGGCGCAATCACCCCTCCACTTT
TRBV24-1,few,TRBJ2-1,TRBD1,CATSDLMGQGNEQFF,TGTGCCACCAGTGATTTGATGGGACAGGGTAATGAGCAGTTCTTC
TRBV9,-,TRBJ1-4,TRBD1,CASSLDRVGKLFF,TGTGCCAGCAGCCTAGACAGGGTTGGAAAACTGTTTTTT
TRBV2,-,TRBJ1-3,-,CASSVQPSGNTIYF,TGTGCCAGCAGTGTACAGCCCTCTGGAAACACCATATATTTT
TRBV5-6,few,TRBJ1-3,-,CASSLASSSGNTIYF,TGTGCCAGCAGCTTGGCGAGCTCCTCTGGAAACACCATATATTTT
TRBV6-5,-,TRBJ2-3,-,CASRDSGLSSDTQYF,TGTGCCAGCAGGGATTCGGGGTTGTCTTCAGATACGCAGTATTTT
TRBV7-9,-,TRBJ1-4,TRBD1,CASRFGTGISEKLFF,TGTGCCAGCAGATTTGGGACAGGGATCAGTGAAAAACTGTTTTTT
TRBV27,-,TRBJ1-2,-,CASQETLMQRFTYGYTF,TGTGCCAGTCAGGAAACCCTGATGCAGCGGTTTACCTATGGCTACACCTTC